This T cell receptor (beta chain) was profiled in a study of response to subunit inactivated influenza vaccine. This clonotype was picked up a small number of times. Trimming removed 4 bases from V and 5 bases from J, with 11 bases in between. Germline values: CDR1 DFQATT, CDR2 SNEGSKA (reference sequence). This CDR3 is 12 amino acids long. TCRdb reprocessed the RT-PCR reads with MiXCR, giving one entry per CDR3 protein. This sample has 400,000 to 650,000 distinct CDR3 sequences, with approximately 6.9% found just once. The sequenced sample was PBMCs from blood, obtained roughly 24 months after vaccination. The chain uses TRBV20-1 and TRBJ1-2, with no clear D. This sequence originates from a man between 50 and 75 years old who received an inactivated influenza vaccine. In DNA, the CDR3 is TGCAGTGCTATGGACCGTATATATGGCTACACCTTC. This codes for CSAMDRIYGYTF.